This record covers a single T cell receptor beta chain. The antigen remains undetermined. The sample belongs to a study of shared clonotypes between healthy human individuals. Across the study: Three CD4 naive, three CD4 memory, two CD8 naive and one CD8 memory plate were used per donor.

V lost 4 bases and J lost 4, with 17 bases in between. This CDR3 has 15 amino acids. Germline CDR1 is LNHDA and CDR2 is SQIVND (reference sequence). The method was immunoSEQ multiplex PCR; TCRdb's version includes in-frame clones alone and lacks a portion of them. The sample yields some 2.4 million clones, roughly 93% seen once. Overall study findings and caveats: For sorted subsets, rarefaction showed incomplete sequencing despite large depth. Naive CD4 clonotype sharing across a few donors was about 5%.

The chain joins TRBV19 to TRBJ2-7; D is uncertain. What was sequenced was naive CD4+ T cells from PBMCs. Subset here: CD45RA+ positively selected. The sequence was collected from a man aged 18 to 29 in good health. Some clones in this sample may be carry-over from other donors' samples. CDR3 sequence: CASSKTSRSSYEQYF. The CDR3 nucleotides read TGTGCCAGTAGTAAGACGTCACGGTCCTCATACGAGCAGTACTTC.